In this sample, the clone carrying this T cell receptor (beta chain) is medium-sized. No antigen is known for it. Time point given: sample taken at primary tumor resection. The sample originates from a study of spatial heterogeneity in lung cancer. Regarding the study as a whole: The study found that expanded intratumoral alpha and beta TCR counts tracked tumor mutation counts.

Germline V gene sequence: CDR1 DFQATT, CDR2 SNEGSKA (reference sequence). The CDR3 runs to 16 residues. V gave up 3 bases and J gave up 4 bases; unmatched junction bases: 11. TCRdb recomputed calls from the 5' RACE reads with MiXCR, one row per CDR3 protein. This table has about 5,100 distinct CDR3 sequences, 7.5% to 10% appearing once. Sequencing used lung tumor tissue, obtained at surgery. The chain joins TRBV20-1 to TRBJ2-3; 9 positions match TRBD2. The TCR comes from a female donor with early-stage non-small cell lung cancer. This chain's CDR3 is CSARAGLAYFADTQYF. CDR3 coding DNA: TGCAGTGCTAGGGCAGGACTAGCGTATTTCGCAGATACGCAGTATTTT.